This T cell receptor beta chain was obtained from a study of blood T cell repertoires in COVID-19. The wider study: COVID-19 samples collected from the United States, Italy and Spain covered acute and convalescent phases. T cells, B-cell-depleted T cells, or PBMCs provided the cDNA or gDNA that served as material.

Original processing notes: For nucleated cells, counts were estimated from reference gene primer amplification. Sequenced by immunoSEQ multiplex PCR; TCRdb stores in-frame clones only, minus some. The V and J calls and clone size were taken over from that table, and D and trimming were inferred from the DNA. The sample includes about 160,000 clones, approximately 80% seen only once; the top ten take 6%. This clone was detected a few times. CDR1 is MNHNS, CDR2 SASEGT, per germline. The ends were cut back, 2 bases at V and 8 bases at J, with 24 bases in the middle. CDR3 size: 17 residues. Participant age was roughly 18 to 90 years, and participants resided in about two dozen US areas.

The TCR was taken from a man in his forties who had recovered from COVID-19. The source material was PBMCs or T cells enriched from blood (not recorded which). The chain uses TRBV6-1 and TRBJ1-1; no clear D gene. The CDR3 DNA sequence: TGTGCCAGCAGTGAATTTTGGGTCTATACAGTATCCACCGAAGCTTTCTTT. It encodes CASSEFWVYTVSTEAFF.